The rows below give T cell receptor beta chains drawn from one sample of a study of Ad26.COV2.S vaccination and SARS-CoV-2 variants. Profiling relied on immunoSEQ multiplex PCR, and the TCRdb table lists in-frame clones only, not all of them. The sample lists 350,000 to 500,000 clones, about 93% occurring once. The sample here was peripheral blood, taken in a trial of Ad26.COV2.S vaccine versus placebo. The receptors stem from a person aged 18 to 65 who received the Ad26.COV2.S COVID-19 vaccine or a placebo. The CDR3 runs from the conserved cysteine through the conserved F or W. Each record gives: D gene, clone size, V gene, J gene, CDR3 protein, CDR3 DNA. D genes are given only for firm matches. Clone size is not always given. Where it is, it says once, few, many or a class for expanded clones.

>.|.|TRBV12-5|TRBJ1-5
CASGLFGGNQPQHF
TGTGCTAGTGGTTTGTTCGGGGGCAATCAGCCCCAGCATTTT
>.|few|TRBV7-9|TRBJ1-5
CASSTGGGGGIDQPQHF
TGTGCCAGCAGCACCGGGGGGGGCGGCGGAATCGATCAGCCCCAGCATTTT
>TRBD1|.|TRBV7-3|TRBJ2-3
CASSRLTTGGTDTQYF
TGTGCCAGCAGCCGATTAACGACAGGGGGCACAGATACGCAGTATTTT
>.|.|TRBV4-3|TRBJ2-7
CASSQDRGAYEQYF
TGCGCCAGCAGCCAAGACAGGGGGGCCTACGAGCAGTACTTC
>.|.|TRBV6-5|TRBJ2-4
CASTDDRIGRNIQYF
TGTGCCAGCACGGATGACAGGATTGGACGGAACATTCAGTACTTC
>TRBD1|once|TRBV11-2|TRBJ2-1
CASSQDRGEQFF
TGTGCCAGCAGCCAAGACAGGGGAGAACAGTTCTTC
>TRBD1|.|TRBV5-4|TRBJ1-2
CASSLGRQGTYGYTF
TGTGCCAGCAGCTTGGGCCGACAGGGTACCTATGGCTACACCTTC
>.|.|TRBV12-1|TRBJ2-7
CASSRYEQYF
TGTGCCAGCAGCCGCTACGAGCAGTACTTC
>.|.|TRBV6-2/TRBV6-3|TRBJ2-7
CASSYPGDRSYEQYF
TGTGCCAGCAGTTACCCAGGGGATCGGTCCTACGAGCAGTACTTC
>TRBD2|.|TRBV3-1/TRBV3-2|TRBJ2-5
CASSQGTSGPQETQYF
TGTGCCAGCAGCCAAGGGACTAGCGGGCCCCAAGAGACCCAGTACTTC
>TRBD2|.|TRBV6-5|TRBJ2-2
CASRRTRVGELFF
TGTGCCAGTCGACGGACTAGAGTCGGGGAGCTGTTTTTT
>.|.|TRBV5-1|TRBJ2-6
CASSMGSGANVLTF
TGCGCCAGCAGCATGGGATCGGGGGCCAACGTCCTGACTTTC
>TRBD1|.|TRBV4-2|TRBJ1-5
CASSQPGQLEGNQPQHF
TGTGCCAGCAGCCAACCGGGACAGTTGGAAGGCAATCAGCCCCAGCATTTT
>.|.|TRBV18|TRBJ2-2
CASSPRTPNTGELFF
TGTGCCAGCTCACCTCGGACACCTAACACCGGGGAGCTGTTTTTT
>.|once|TRBV7-9|TRBJ2-3
CASSPPAPGRKPDTQYF
TGTGCCAGCAGCCCCCCGGCCCCAGGGAGAAAGCCAGATACGCAGTATTTT
>.|.|TRBV21-1|TRBJ1-5
CASSKAPGARSQPQHF
TGTGCCAGCAGCAAAGCGCCGGGGGCGCGGAGTCAGCCCCAGCATTTT
>.|.|TRBV7-2|TRBJ2-1
CASSRPPSSYNEQFF
TGTGCCAGCAGCAGACCCCCCAGCTCCTACAATGAGCAGTTCTTC
>.|.|TRBV28|TRBJ1-5
CASSSPYQPQHF
TGTGCCAGCAGTTCACCATATCAGCCCCAGCATTTT
>.|.|TRBV2|TRBJ1-1
CASSAETQFAEAFF
TGTGCCAGCAGTGCCGAGACGCAATTTGCTGAAGCTTTCTTT
>TRBD2|.|TRBV29-1|TRBJ2-3
CSAVRAGETSTDTQYF
TGCAGCGCCGTGAGGGCGGGAGAGACTAGCACAGATACGCAGTATTTT
>.|.|TRBV27|TRBJ2-1
CASSFRSSYNEQFF
TGTGCCAGCAGTTTTAGGAGCTCCTACAATGAGCAGTTCTTC
>.|once|TRBV5-1|TRBJ2-1
CASSLGGLRGYNEQFF
TGCGCCAGCAGCCTTGGAGGGCTAAGGGGTTACAATGAGCAGTTCTTC
>TRBD1|few|TRBV9|TRBJ1-2
CASSVGSRGPDGYTF
TGTGCCAGCAGCGTAGGATCAAGGGGGCCTGATGGCTACACCTTC
>.|.|TRBV18|TRBJ2-7
CASSPGFQDKSYEQYF
TGTGCCAGCTCACCAGGGTTTCAGGACAAGTCCTACGAGCAGTACTTC
>.|.|TRBV4-1|TRBJ1-5
CASSQVWGNQPQHF
TGCGCCAGCAGCCAAGTATGGGGAAATCAGCCCCAGCATTTT
>.|few|TRBV11-2|TRBJ1-1
CASSSFTMNTEAFF
TGTGCCAGCAGCTCTTTTACTATGAACACTGAAGCTTTCTTT
>.|.|TRBV5-1|TRBJ2-3
CASSLAVNPGTDTQYF
TGCGCCAGCAGCTTGGCGGTCAATCCCGGCACAGATACGCAGTATTTT
>TRBD2|.|TRBV13|TRBJ2-3
CASSLAVATSGTRSSDTQYF
TGTGCCAGCAGCTTAGCAGTAGCGACTAGCGGGACGAGAAGCTCAGATACGCAGTATTTT
>TRBD2|.|TRBV20-1|TRBJ2-1
CSASDGTSGSFYNEQFF
TGCAGTGCTAGTGATGGGACTAGCGGGAGTTTCTACAATGAGCAGTTCTTC
>.|once|TRBV9|TRBJ2-2
CASSAGGSTGELFF
TGTGCCAGCAGCGCAGGGGGGTCCACCGGGGAGCTGTTTTTT
>.|.|TRBV10-3|TRBJ2-7
CAISEFRGDYEQYF
TGTGCCATCAGTGAGTTCAGGGGGGACTACGAGCAGTACTTC
>TRBD2|.|TRBV7-6|TRBJ2-1
CASSPSAGTSDRDYNEQFF
TGTGCCAGCAGCCCCTCGGCCGGGACTAGCGACAGGGACTACAATGAGCAGTTCTTC
>.|.|TRBV12-3/TRBV12-4|TRBJ2-5
CASSFAETQYF
TGTGCCAGCAGTTTCGCGGAGACCCAGTACTTC
>.|.|TRBV6-5|TRBJ2-2
CAVRGANTGELFF
TGTGCCGTGAGAGGGGCTAACACCGGGGAGCTGTTTTTT
>.|.|TRBV19|TRBJ2-1
CASSSGIFGEQFF
TGTGCCAGTAGTAGCGGGATATTCGGTGAGCAGTTCTTC
>.|few|TRBV2|TRBJ2-1
CASSYAVVEQFF
TGTGCCAGCAGTTACGCGGTTGTTGAGCAGTTCTTC
>.|.|TRBV30|TRBJ1-1
CAWSIQLNTEAFF
TGTGCCTGGAGTATACAGTTGAACACTGAAGCTTTCTTT
>.|.|TRBV6-4|TRBJ1-1
CASSDSPGGPNTEAFF
TGTGCCAGCAGTGACTCCCCGGGGGGGCCGAACACTGAAGCTTTCTTT
>.|.|TRBV11-3|TRBJ2-7
CASSLDSGYEQYF
TGTGCCAGCAGCTTAGACTCCGGCTACGAGCAGTACTTC
>TRBD2|.|TRBV6-5|TRBJ2-1
CASRGAGANEQFF
TGTGCCAGCAGAGGGGCGGGAGCCAATGAGCAGTTCTTC
>.|.|TRBV19|TRBJ1-5
CASSSRGDQPQHF
TGTGCCAGTAGTTCTCGAGGGGATCAGCCCCAGCATTTT
>.|.|TRBV28|TRBJ2-4
CAIGEISKNIQYF
TGTGCCATAGGGGAGATATCCAAAAACATTCAGTACTTC
>.|.|TRBV7-2|TRBJ2-2
CASRAGPSAAGELFF
TGTGCCAGCAGAGCCGGGCCCTCTGCGGCCGGGGAGCTGTTTTTT
>TRBD2|.|TRBV2|TRBJ2-7
CASRPSGREYEQYF
TGTGCCAGCAGGCCTAGCGGGAGGGAGTACGAGCAGTACTTC
>.|.|TRBV6-2/TRBV6-3|TRBJ2-1
CASSYSASRYEQFF
TGTGCCAGCAGTTACTCAGCTAGCAGGTATGAGCAGTTCTTC
>.|.|TRBV12-3/TRBV12-4|TRBJ1-1
CASSAGAEAFF
TGTGCCAGCAGTGCGGGTGCGGAAGCTTTCTTT
>.|.|TRBV5-1|TRBJ2-5
CASSPQGETQYF
TGCGCCAGCAGTCCCCAGGGGGAGACCCAGTACTTC
>TRBD2|.|TRBV19|TRBJ2-1
CASRGRGTIYNEQFF
TGTGCCAGTAGGGGGAGAGGGACTATTTACAATGAGCAGTTCTTC
>.|once|TRBV18|TRBJ2-7
CASRDTLNYEQYF
TGTGCCAGCAGGGACACTCTTAACTACGAGCAGTACTTC